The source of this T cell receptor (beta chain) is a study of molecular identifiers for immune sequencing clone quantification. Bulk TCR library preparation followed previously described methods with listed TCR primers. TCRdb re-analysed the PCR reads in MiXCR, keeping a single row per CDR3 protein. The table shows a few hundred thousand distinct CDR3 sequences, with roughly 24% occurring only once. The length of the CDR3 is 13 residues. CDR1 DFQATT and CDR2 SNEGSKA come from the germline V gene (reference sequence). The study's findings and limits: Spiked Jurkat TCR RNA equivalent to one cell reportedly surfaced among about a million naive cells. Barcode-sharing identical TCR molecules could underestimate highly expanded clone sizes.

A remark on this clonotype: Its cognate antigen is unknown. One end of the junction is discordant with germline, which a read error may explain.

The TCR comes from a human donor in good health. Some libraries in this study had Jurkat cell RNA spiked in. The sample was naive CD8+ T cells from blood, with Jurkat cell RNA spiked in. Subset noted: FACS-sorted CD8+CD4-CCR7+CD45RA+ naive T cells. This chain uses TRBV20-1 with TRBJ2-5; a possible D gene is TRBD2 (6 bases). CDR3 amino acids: CSARDWREETQNF. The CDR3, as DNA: TGCAGTGCTAGGGACTGGAGGGAAGAGACCCAGAACTTC.